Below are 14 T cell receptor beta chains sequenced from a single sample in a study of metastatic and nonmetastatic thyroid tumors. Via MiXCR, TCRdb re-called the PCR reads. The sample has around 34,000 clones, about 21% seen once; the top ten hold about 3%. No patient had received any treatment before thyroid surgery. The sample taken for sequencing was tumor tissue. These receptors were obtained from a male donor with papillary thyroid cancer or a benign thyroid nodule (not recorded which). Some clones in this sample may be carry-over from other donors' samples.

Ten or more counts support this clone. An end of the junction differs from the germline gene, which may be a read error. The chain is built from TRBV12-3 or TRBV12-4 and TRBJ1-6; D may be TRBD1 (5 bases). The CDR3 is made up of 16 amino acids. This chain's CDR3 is CASSLIGGSYNPPLHF. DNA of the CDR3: TGTGCCAGCAGTTTAATTGGGGGTAGCTATAATCCACCCCTCCACTTT.

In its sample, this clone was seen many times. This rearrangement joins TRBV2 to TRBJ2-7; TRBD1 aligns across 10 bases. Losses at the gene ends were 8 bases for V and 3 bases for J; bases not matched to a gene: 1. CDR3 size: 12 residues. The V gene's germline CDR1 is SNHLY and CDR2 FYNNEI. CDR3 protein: CASRDRGYEQYF. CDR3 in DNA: TGTGCCAGCCGGGACAGGGGCTACGAGCAGTACTTC.

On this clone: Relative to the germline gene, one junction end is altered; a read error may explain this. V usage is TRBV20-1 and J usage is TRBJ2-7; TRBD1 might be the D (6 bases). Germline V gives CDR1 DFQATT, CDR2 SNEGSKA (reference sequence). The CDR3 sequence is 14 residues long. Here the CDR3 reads CSAQRPGVSYDQYF. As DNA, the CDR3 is TGCAGTGCCCAGAGGCCAGGGGTCTCCTACGATCAGTACTTC.

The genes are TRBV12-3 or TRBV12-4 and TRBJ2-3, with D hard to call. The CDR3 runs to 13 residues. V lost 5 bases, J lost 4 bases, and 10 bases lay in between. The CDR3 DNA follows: TGTGCCAGCAGTCGTCGAGACTCAGATACGCAGTATTTT. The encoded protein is CASSRRDSDTQYF.

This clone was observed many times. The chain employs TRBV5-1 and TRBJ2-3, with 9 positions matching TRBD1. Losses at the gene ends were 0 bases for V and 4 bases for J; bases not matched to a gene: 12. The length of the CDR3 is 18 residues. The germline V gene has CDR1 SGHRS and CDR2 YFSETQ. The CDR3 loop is CASSLANGGQGNSDTQYF. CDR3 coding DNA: TGCGCCAGCAGCTTGGCAAATGGGGGACAGGGAAACTCAGATACGCAGTATTTT.

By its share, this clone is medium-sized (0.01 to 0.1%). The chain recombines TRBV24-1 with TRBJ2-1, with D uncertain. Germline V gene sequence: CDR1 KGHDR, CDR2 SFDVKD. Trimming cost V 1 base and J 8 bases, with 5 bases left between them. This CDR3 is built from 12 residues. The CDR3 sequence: CATSDFPDEQFF. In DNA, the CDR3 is TGTGCCACCAGTGATTTCCCGGATGAGCAGTTCTTC.

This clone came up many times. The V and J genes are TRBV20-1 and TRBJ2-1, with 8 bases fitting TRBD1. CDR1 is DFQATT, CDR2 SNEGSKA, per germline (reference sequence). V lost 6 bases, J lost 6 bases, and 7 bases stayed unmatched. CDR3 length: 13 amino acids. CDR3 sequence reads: CSALPDRANEQFF. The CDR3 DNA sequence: TGCAGTGCCCTCCCGGACAGGGCCAATGAGCAGTTCTTC.

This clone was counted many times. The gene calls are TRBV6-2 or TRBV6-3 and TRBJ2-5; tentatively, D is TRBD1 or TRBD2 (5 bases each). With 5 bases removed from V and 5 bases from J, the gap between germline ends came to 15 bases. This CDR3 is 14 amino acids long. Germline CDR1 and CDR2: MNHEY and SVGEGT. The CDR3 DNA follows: TGTGCCAGCAGTGGGGACCCGAGGTCGGAGACCCAGTACTTC. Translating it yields CASSGDPRSETQYF.

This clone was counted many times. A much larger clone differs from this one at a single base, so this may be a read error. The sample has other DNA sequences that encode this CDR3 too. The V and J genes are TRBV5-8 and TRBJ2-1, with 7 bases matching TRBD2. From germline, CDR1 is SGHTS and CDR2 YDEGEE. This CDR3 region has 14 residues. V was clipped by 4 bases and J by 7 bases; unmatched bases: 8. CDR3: CASSAQGGRNEQFF. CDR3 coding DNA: TGTGCCAGCAGCGCCCAGGGAGGGCGGAATGAGCAGTTCTTC.

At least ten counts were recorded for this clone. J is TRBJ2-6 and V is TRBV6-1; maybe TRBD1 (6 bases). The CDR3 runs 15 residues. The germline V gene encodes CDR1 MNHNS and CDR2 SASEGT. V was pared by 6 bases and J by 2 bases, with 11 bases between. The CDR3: CASSYRVAGANVLTF. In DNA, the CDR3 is TGTGCCAGCAGCTACAGGGTCGCTGGGGCCAACGTCCTGACTTTC.

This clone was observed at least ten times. The chain's CDR3 is CASSPDSSNQPQHF. The CDR3 DNA reads as TGTGCCAGCAGCCCGGACAGCAGCAATCAGCCCCAGCATTTT. This chain links TRBV5-4 with TRBJ1-5, with D perhaps matching TRBD1 (6 bases). Germline CDR1 SGHNT, CDR2 YYREEE (reference sequence). The CDR3 contains 14 residues. V lost 4 bases and J lost 1, with 9 bases in between.

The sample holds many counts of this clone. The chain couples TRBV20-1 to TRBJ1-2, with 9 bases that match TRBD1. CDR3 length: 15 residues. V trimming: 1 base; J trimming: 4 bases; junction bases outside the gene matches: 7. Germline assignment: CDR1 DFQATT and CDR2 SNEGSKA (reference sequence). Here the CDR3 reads CSARGGGTGFYGYTF. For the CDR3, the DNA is TGCAGTGCTAGAGGAGGGGGGACAGGGTTCTATGGCTACACCTTC.

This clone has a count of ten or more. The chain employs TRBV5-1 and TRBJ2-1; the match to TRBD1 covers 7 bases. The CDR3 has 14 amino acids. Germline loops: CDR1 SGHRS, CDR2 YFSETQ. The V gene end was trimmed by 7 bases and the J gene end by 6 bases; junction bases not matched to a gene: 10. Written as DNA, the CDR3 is TGCGCCAGCCTTAACGACAGGGAAGGCAATGAGCAGTTCTTC. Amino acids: CASLNDREGNEQFF.

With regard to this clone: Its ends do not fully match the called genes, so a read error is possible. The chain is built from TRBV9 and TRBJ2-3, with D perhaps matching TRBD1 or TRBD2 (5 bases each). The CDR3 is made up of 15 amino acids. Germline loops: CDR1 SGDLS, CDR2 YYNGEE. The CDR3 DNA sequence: TGTGCCAGCAGCGTAGAATGGGGGAGCACATATACGCAGTATTTT. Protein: CASSVEWGSTYTQYF.